This TCR beta chain emerged from a study of blood T cell repertoires in COVID-19. The CDR3 covers 19 residues. Trimming took off 3 bases at V and 0 bases at J, with 20 bases between the two ends. Germline values: CDR1 SGHAT, CDR2 FQNNGV. Clones were sequenced by immunoSEQ multiplex PCR, and TCRdb holds only the in-frame ones, with some missing. This table has tens of thousands of clones, around 80% appearing once. This clone was detected only a few times. The chain carries TRBV11-2 and TRBJ1-4; no definite D call. This clonotype was obtained from a woman aged 80 or over with acute or convalescent COVID-19. Sequencing used peripheral blood. The CDR3 DNA sequence: TGTGCCAGCAGCTTTTCCCGGAGGGCCACTACCCCAACTAATGAAAAACTGTTTTTT. It yields the protein CASSFSRRATTPTNEKLFF.